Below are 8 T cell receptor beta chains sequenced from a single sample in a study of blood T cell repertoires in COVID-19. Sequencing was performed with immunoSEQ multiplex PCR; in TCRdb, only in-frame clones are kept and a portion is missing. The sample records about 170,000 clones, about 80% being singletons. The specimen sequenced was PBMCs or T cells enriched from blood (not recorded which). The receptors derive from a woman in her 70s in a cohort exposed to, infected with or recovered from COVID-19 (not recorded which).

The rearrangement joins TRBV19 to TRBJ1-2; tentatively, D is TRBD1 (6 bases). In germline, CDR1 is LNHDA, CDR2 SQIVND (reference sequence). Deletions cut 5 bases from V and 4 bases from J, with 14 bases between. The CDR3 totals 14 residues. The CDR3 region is CASSPMAGAYGYTF. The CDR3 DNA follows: TGTGCCAGTAGTCCCATGGCGGGGGCCTATGGCTACACCTTC. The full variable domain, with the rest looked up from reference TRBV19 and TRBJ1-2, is DGGITQSPKYLFRKEGQNVTLSCEQNLNHDAMYWYRQDPGQGLRLIYYSQIVNDFQKGDIAEGYSVSREKKESFPLTVTSAQKNPTAFYLCASSPMAGAYGYTFGSGTRLTVV.

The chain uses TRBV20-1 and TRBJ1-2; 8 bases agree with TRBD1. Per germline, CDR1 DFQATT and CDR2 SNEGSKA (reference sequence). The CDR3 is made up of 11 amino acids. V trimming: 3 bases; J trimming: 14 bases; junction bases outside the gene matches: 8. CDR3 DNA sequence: TGCAGTGCTAGCCCACAGGGGGTCCTTACCTTC. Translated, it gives CSASPQGVLTF.

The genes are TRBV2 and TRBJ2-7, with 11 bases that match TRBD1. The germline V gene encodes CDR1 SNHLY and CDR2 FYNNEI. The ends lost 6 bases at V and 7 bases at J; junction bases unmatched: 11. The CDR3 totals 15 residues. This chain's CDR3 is CASSAFGQGAGEQYF. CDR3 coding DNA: TGTGCCAGCAGCGCCTTCGGACAGGGGGCGGGGGAGCAGTACTTC. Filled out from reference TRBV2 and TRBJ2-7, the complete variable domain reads EPEVTQTPSHQVTQMGQEVILRCVPISNHLYFYWYRQILGQKVEFLVSFYNNEISEKSEIFDDQFSVERPDGSNFTLKIRSTKLEDSAMYFCASSAFGQGAGEQYFGPGTRLTVT.

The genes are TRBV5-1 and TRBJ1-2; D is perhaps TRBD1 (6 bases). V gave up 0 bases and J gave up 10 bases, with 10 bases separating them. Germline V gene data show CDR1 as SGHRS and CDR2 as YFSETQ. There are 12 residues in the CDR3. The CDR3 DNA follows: TGCGCCAGCAGCTTGGGGCGACAGGACTACACCTTC. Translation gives CASSLGRQDYTF. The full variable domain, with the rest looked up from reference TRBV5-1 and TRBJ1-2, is KAGVTQTPRYLIKTRGQQVTLSCSPISGHRSVSWYQQTPGQGLQFLFEYFSETQRNKGNFPGRFSGRQFSNSRSEMNVSTLELGDSALYLCASSLGRQDYTFGSGTRLTVV.

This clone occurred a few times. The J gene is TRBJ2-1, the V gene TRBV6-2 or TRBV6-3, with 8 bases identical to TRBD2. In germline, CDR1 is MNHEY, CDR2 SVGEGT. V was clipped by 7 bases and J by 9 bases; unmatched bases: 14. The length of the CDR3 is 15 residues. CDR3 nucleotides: TGTGCCAGCACCCCGCCGGGAGGGGTTGTGGTTGAGCAGTTCTTC. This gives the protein CASTPPGGVVVEQFF.

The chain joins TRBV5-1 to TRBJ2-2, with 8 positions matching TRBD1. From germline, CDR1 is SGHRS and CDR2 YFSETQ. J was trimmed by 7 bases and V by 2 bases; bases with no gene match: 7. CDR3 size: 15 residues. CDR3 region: CASSLRQGSGGELFF. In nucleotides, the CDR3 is TGCGCCAGCAGCTTACGACAGGGGTCGGGCGGGGAGCTGTTTTTT.

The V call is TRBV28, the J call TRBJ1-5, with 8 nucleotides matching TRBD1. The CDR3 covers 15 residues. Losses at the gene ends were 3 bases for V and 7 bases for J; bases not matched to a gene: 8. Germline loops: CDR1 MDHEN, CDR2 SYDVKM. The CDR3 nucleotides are TGTGCCAGCAGTTTCTACCAGGGGGCGAGCCAGCCCCAGCATTTT. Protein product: CASSFYQGASQPQHF.

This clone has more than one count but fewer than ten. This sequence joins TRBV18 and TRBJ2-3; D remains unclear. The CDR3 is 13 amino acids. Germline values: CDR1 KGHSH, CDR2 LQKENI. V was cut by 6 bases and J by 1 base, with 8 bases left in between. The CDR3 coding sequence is TGTGCCAGCTCTCCGCGCGGCACAGATACGCAGTATTTT. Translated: CASSPRGTDTQYF.